This T cell receptor (beta chain) was documented in a study of control samples from healthy donors and cancer patients. TCRdb keeps only in-frame clones here, not all; method: immunoSEQ multiplex PCR. The repertoire has around 110,000 clones, over 90% of them found once; the top ten carry 2.6%. V was trimmed by 0 bases and J by 5 bases, leaving 9 bases between them. This CDR3 spans 15 amino acids. Germline CDR1 and CDR2: SGDLS and YYNGEE. This clone was seen only a few times. The specimen sequenced was blood. The V and J genes are TRBV9 and TRBJ1-6, with a possible D match to TRBD1 (6 bases). The receptor was derived from a man aged 25-45 years in good health. CDR3 DNA: TGTGCCAGCAGCGTAGGCGCAGGGGATAATTCACCCCTCCACTTT. Residues: CASSVGAGDNSPLHF.